These T cell receptor beta chains were read from a single sample in a study of blood T cell repertoires in COVID-19. Repertoires were generated with immunoSEQ multiplex PCR, while TCRdb's copy carries only in-frame clones and drops some. This table has some 140,000 clones, 81% appearing once. Source material: peripheral blood. The receptors here all came from a woman aged 55-69 years with active or convalescent COVID-19. CDR3s include the opening cysteine and the closing phenylalanine or tryptophan. The order of the fields is CDR3 DNA, CDR3 protein, J gene, D gene, clone size, V gene. D genes are given only for firm matches. Clone size is stated in some rows and not others, as once, few, many or a class when expanded.

CDR3nt: TGTGCCAGCAGCCCTTTTAATCCGAACACTGAAGCTTTCTTT; CDR3aa: CASSPFNPNTEAFF; j_gene: TRBJ1-1; d_gene: .; abundance: .; v_gene: TRBV27
CDR3nt: TGCGCCAGCAGCTTGGCTCAGGGGGCGCGAGGCACTGAAGCTTTCTTT; CDR3aa: CASSLAQGARGTEAFF; j_gene: TRBJ1-1; d_gene: TRBD1; abundance: .; v_gene: TRBV5-1
CDR3nt: TGTGCCAGTAGTATAGACACTAGCGGGGGGGCAGGTACGCAGTATTTT; CDR3aa: CASSIDTSGGAGTQYF; j_gene: TRBJ2-3; d_gene: TRBD2; abundance: .; v_gene: TRBV19
CDR3nt: TGCGCCAGCAGTCTCAGGACAGGCGGTGTTTGGGGTCGCACAGATACGCAGTATTTT; CDR3aa: CASSLRTGGVWGRTDTQYF; j_gene: TRBJ2-3; d_gene: TRBD1; abundance: .; v_gene: TRBV4-1
CDR3nt: TGCGCCAGCAGCCAAGAGAACAACCTGGTCCTGACTTTC; CDR3aa: CASSQENNLVLTF; j_gene: TRBJ2-6; d_gene: .; abundance: .; v_gene: TRBV4-1
CDR3nt: TGTGCCAGCAGTGACGCGGGTACCGGGGAGCTGTTTTTT; CDR3aa: CASSDAGTGELFF; j_gene: TRBJ2-2; d_gene: .; abundance: few; v_gene: TRBV2
CDR3nt: TGTGCCAGCAGCTTAGCTAGCGGGAGGGTAGAGCAGTACTTC; CDR3aa: CASSLASGRVEQYF; j_gene: TRBJ2-7; d_gene: TRBD2; abundance: .; v_gene: TRBV7-2
CDR3nt: TGCGCCAGCAGCCAAGGCCCCCGGTCCTCTGGGGCCAACGTCCTGACTTTC; CDR3aa: CASSQGPRSSGANVLTF; j_gene: TRBJ2-6; d_gene: .; abundance: .; v_gene: TRBV4-1
CDR3nt: TGTGCCAGCAGCTTGGCCCGTCTGCGACAGGGTGGGGATGGCTACACCTTC; CDR3aa: CASSLARLRQGGDGYTF; j_gene: TRBJ1-2; d_gene: TRBD1; abundance: .; v_gene: TRBV5-4
CDR3nt: TGTGCCAGCAGTGAAGTGGTGGGAGGCCAGCCCCAGCATTTT; CDR3aa: CASSEVVGGQPQHF; j_gene: TRBJ1-5; d_gene: .; abundance: .; v_gene: TRBV2
CDR3nt: TGTGCCTGGAGCGACCCGGGAGGGAGCACAGATACGCAGTATTTT; CDR3aa: CAWSDPGGSTDTQYF; j_gene: TRBJ2-3; d_gene: TRBD2; abundance: .; v_gene: TRBV30
CDR3nt: TGTGCCAGCAGCCAGGGACTAGCGGGATTGGACGAGCAGTACTTC; CDR3aa: CASSQGLAGLDEQYF; j_gene: TRBJ2-7; d_gene: TRBD2; abundance: .; v_gene: TRBV4-2
CDR3nt: TGTGCCAGCAGCCCGACTCGCTCTGGAAACACCATATATTTT; CDR3aa: CASSPTRSGNTIYF; j_gene: TRBJ1-3; d_gene: .; abundance: few; v_gene: TRBV6-5
CDR3nt: TGTGCCAGCAGCTTACGGAGGGACTCCCTCACAGATACGCAGTATTTT; CDR3aa: CASSLRRDSLTDTQYF; j_gene: TRBJ2-3; d_gene: .; abundance: .; v_gene: TRBV11-2
CDR3nt: TGTGCCAGCTTTTCCCCGGGACAAGGGGACTATGGCTACACCTTC; CDR3aa: CASFSPGQGDYGYTF; j_gene: TRBJ1-2; d_gene: .; abundance: .; v_gene: TRBV2
CDR3nt: TGTGCCAGCAGCCTCTCCAGCCCAGGGACAGGGGAGCTGTTTTTT; CDR3aa: CASSLSSPGTGELFF; j_gene: TRBJ2-2; d_gene: .; abundance: .; v_gene: TRBV7-2
CDR3nt: TGCAGCGTTGCATCCCAAGAGACCCAGTACTTC; CDR3aa: CSVASQETQYF; j_gene: TRBJ2-5; d_gene: .; abundance: few; v_gene: TRBV29-1
CDR3nt: TGTGCCAGCAATCTGGGACTAGCGGGGGACGGGGAGCTGTTTTTT; CDR3aa: CASNLGLAGDGELFF; j_gene: TRBJ2-2; d_gene: TRBD2; abundance: .; v_gene: TRBV7-9
CDR3nt: TGCAGTGCTAGAGATGGGCTTAGGCAGTTCTTC; CDR3aa: CSARDGLRQFF; j_gene: TRBJ2-1; d_gene: .; abundance: .; v_gene: TRBV20-1
CDR3nt: TGTGCCAGCAGTGAATATTTCAGGGTCCCCGGGGAGCTGTTTTTT; CDR3aa: CASSEYFRVPGELFF; j_gene: TRBJ2-2; d_gene: .; abundance: .; v_gene: TRBV6-1
CDR3nt: TGCGCCAGCAGCTTGGGTTCAGGACAATACAATGAGCAGTTCTTC; CDR3aa: CASSLGSGQYNEQFF; j_gene: TRBJ2-1; d_gene: .; abundance: .; v_gene: TRBV5-1
CDR3nt: TGTGCCAGCAGGGCTCTTGGAGATACGCAGTATTTT; CDR3aa: CASRALGDTQYF; j_gene: TRBJ2-3; d_gene: .; abundance: .; v_gene: TRBV9
CDR3nt: TGTGCCAGCAGCCCCCATTTCCCTAGCGGGGCCGGGGAGACCCAGTACTTC; CDR3aa: CASSPHFPSGAGETQYF; j_gene: TRBJ2-5; d_gene: TRBD2; abundance: few; v_gene: TRBV7-9
CDR3nt: TGTGCCAGCACCAAACAGGGGGCATCAAGGCTCTATGGCTACACCTTC; CDR3aa: CASTKQGASRLYGYTF; j_gene: TRBJ1-2; d_gene: TRBD1; abundance: .; v_gene: TRBV28
CDR3nt: TGTGCCAGCAGCTTGTCTTCGTCAGGGGTTCAGCCCCAGCATTTT; CDR3aa: CASSLSSSGVQPQHF; j_gene: TRBJ1-5; d_gene: .; abundance: few; v_gene: TRBV5-5
CDR3nt: TGCAGCGCCAGCTTTGAGGTGAACACTGAAGCTTTCTTT; CDR3aa: CSASFEVNTEAFF; j_gene: TRBJ1-1; d_gene: .; abundance: once; v_gene: TRBV29-1
CDR3nt: TGTGCCAGCAGCTCCCGACAGGCTGGGGCCAACGTCCTGACTTTC; CDR3aa: CASSSRQAGANVLTF; j_gene: TRBJ2-6; d_gene: .; abundance: .; v_gene: TRBV11-2
CDR3nt: TGTGCCAGCAGTACACGGACTAGCGGAGTCTACGAGCAGTACTTC; CDR3aa: CASSTRTSGVYEQYF; j_gene: TRBJ2-7; d_gene: TRBD2; abundance: .; v_gene: TRBV27
CDR3nt: TGTGCCAGCAGTGAAGCCACATTACTAGCGGGGTCAACGCGGGAGACCCAGTACTTC; CDR3aa: CASSEATLLAGSTRETQYF; j_gene: TRBJ2-5; d_gene: TRBD2; abundance: .; v_gene: TRBV6-1
CDR3nt: TGTGCCACCAGCAGCACCACAGGGGCCCAGATAGAGACCCAGTACTTC; CDR3aa: CATSSTTGAQIETQYF; j_gene: TRBJ2-5; d_gene: TRBD1; abundance: .; v_gene: TRBV15
CDR3nt: TGTGCCAGCAGTTACTCCGCTCGAGCGGGGGATACCCTACTAGCCAAAAACATTCAGTACTTC; CDR3aa: CASSYSARAGDTLLAKNIQYF; j_gene: TRBJ2-4; d_gene: TRBD2; abundance: .; v_gene: TRBV6-2/TRBV6-3
CDR3nt: TGTGCCAGCAGGAGAACGGGACAGGGTTATGGCTACACCTTC; CDR3aa: CASRRTGQGYGYTF; j_gene: TRBJ1-2; d_gene: TRBD1; abundance: .; v_gene: TRBV28
CDR3nt: TGTGCCAGCAGCTTAGAGGTAAAGCCTAGCAATCAGCCCCAGCATTTT; CDR3aa: CASSLEVKPSNQPQHF; j_gene: TRBJ1-5; d_gene: .; abundance: .; v_gene: TRBV5-8
CDR3nt: TGTGCCAGCAGCTTTGCGGAGCGAATTAACTATGGCTACACCTTC; CDR3aa: CASSFAERINYGYTF; j_gene: TRBJ1-2; d_gene: .; abundance: .; v_gene: TRBV5-6
CDR3nt: TGTGCCAGCAGCCAAGAGGGACTAGCGGGAGGGCCTGGGGCCGGGGAGCTGTTTTTT; CDR3aa: CASSQEGLAGGPGAGELFF; j_gene: TRBJ2-2; d_gene: TRBD2; abundance: .; v_gene: TRBV3-1/TRBV3-2
CDR3nt: TGCGCCAGCAGCTTGGACAGTAATTCACCCCTCCACTTT; CDR3aa: CASSLDSNSPLHF; j_gene: TRBJ1-6; d_gene: .; abundance: .; v_gene: TRBV5-1
CDR3nt: TGTGCCAGCAGCCCAATCATGAACACTGAAGCTTTCTTT; CDR3aa: CASSPIMNTEAFF; j_gene: TRBJ1-1; d_gene: .; abundance: .; v_gene: TRBV7-8
CDR3nt: TGCGCCAGCAGACGTAACAGGGGAGCTGAAGCTTTCTTT; CDR3aa: CASRRNRGAEAFF; j_gene: TRBJ1-1; d_gene: TRBD1; abundance: .; v_gene: TRBV5-1
CDR3nt: TGTGCCAGCAGTTTTGGGGGGGAGGACACTGAAGCTTTCTTT; CDR3aa: CASSFGGEDTEAFF; j_gene: TRBJ1-1; d_gene: .; abundance: .; v_gene: TRBV28
CDR3nt: TGTGCCAGCACCGAAAGCTTAAACTATGGCTACACCTTC; CDR3aa: CASTESLNYGYTF; j_gene: TRBJ1-2; d_gene: .; abundance: .; v_gene: TRBV9
CDR3nt: TGTGCCAGCAGCTTAGCAGGGGGTTCCTATGGCTACACCTTC; CDR3aa: CASSLAGGSYGYTF; j_gene: TRBJ1-2; d_gene: .; abundance: .; v_gene: TRBV7-9
CDR3nt: TGTGCCAGCAGTTCAACCGGGACAGAGAAAAACACTGAAGCTTTCTTT; CDR3aa: CASSSTGTEKNTEAFF; j_gene: TRBJ1-1; d_gene: TRBD1; abundance: .; v_gene: TRBV28
CDR3nt: TGCGCCAGCAGCCAAGAAGGACTAGCGGGAAAGAGTGAGCAGTTCTTC; CDR3aa: CASSQEGLAGKSEQFF; j_gene: TRBJ2-1; d_gene: TRBD2; abundance: .; v_gene: TRBV4-1
CDR3nt: TGTGCCAGCAGCTTAGTAGATTATGGCTACACCTTC; CDR3aa: CASSLVDYGYTF; j_gene: TRBJ1-2; d_gene: .; abundance: .; v_gene: TRBV7-9
CDR3nt: TGTGCCAGTGCTAGCGCCTCCTACAATGAGCAGTTCTTC; CDR3aa: CASASASYNEQFF; j_gene: TRBJ2-1; d_gene: .; abundance: few; v_gene: TRBV7-9
CDR3nt: TGTGCCAGCAGTTCCAGGACTGGGAACACTGAAGCTTTCTTT; CDR3aa: CASSSRTGNTEAFF; j_gene: TRBJ1-1; d_gene: .; abundance: few; v_gene: TRBV6-5
CDR3nt: TGTGCCATCAGGAGACAGGGGGGAATCGGAAACACCATATATTTT; CDR3aa: CAIRRQGGIGNTIYF; j_gene: TRBJ1-3; d_gene: TRBD1; abundance: .; v_gene: TRBV10-3
CDR3nt: TGTGCCAGCGGGACTAGCGGGAGTTATGAGCAGTTCTTC; CDR3aa: CASGTSGSYEQFF; j_gene: TRBJ2-1; d_gene: TRBD2; abundance: .; v_gene: TRBV7-9